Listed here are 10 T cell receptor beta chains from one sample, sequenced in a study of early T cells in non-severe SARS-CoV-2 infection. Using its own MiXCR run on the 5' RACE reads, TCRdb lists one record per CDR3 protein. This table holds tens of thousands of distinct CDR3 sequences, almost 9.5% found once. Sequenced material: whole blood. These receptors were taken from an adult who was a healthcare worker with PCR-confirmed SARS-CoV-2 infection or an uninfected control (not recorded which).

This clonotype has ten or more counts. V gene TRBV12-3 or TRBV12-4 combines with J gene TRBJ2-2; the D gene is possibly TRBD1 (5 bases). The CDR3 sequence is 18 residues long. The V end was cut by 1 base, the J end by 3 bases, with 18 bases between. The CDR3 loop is CASSLVVRRGADTGELFF. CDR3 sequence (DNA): TGTGCCAGCAGTTTAGTTGTCCGTAGGGGTGCGGACACCGGGGAGCTGTTTTTT.

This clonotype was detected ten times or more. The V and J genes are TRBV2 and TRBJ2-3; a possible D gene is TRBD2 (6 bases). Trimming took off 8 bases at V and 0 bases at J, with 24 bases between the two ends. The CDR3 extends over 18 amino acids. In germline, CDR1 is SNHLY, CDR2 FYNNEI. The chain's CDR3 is CASREPPTSYSSTDTQYF. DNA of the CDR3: TGTGCCAGCCGGGAGCCCCCTACGTCCTACTCTAGCACAGATACGCAGTATTTT.

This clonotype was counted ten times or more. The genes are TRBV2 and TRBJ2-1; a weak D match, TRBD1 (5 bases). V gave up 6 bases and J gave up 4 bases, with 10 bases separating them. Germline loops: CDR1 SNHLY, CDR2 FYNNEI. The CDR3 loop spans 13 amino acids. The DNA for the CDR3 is TGTGCCAGCAGATTGACAGAATACAATGAGCAGTTCTTC. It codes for CASRLTEYNEQFF.

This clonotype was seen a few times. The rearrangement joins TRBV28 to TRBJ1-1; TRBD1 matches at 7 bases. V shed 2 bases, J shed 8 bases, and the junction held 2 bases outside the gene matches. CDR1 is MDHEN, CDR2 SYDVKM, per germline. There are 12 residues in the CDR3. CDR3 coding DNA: TGTGCCAGCAGTTTAAAACAGGGGGAAGCTTTCTTT. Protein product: CASSLKQGEAFF.

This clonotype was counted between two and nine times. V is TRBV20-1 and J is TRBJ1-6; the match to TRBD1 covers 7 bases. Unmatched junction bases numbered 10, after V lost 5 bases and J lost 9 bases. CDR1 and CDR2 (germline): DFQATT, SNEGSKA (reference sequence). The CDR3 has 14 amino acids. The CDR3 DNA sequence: TGCAGTGCTTACCGACAGGGAGTAGTTTCACCCCTCCACTTT. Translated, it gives CSAYRQGVVSPLHF.

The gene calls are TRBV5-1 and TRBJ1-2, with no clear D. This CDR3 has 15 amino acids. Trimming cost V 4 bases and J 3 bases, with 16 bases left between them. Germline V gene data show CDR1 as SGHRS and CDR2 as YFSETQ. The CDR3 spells CASSPKSVAHYGYTF. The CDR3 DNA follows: TGCGCCAGCAGCCCCAAATCCGTCGCCCACTATGGCTACACCTTC. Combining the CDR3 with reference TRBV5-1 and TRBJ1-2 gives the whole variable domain KAGVTQTPRYLIKTRGQQVTLSCSPISGHRSVSWYQQTPGQGLQFLFEYFSETQRNKGNFPGRFSGRQFSNSRSEMNVSTLELGDSALYLCASSPKSVAHYGYTFGSGTRLTVV.

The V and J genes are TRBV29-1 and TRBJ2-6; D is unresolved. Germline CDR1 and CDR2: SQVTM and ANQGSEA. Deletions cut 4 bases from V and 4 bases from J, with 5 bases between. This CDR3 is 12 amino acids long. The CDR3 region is CSVASGANVLTF. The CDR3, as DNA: TGCAGCGTTGCGAGCGGGGCCAACGTCCTGACTTTC. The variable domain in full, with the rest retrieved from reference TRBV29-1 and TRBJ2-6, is SAVISQKPSRDICQRGTSLTIQCQVDSQVTMMFWYRQQPGQSLTLIATANQGSEATYESGFVIDKFPISRPNLTFSTLTVSNMSPEDSSIYLCSVASGANVLTFGAGSRLTVL.

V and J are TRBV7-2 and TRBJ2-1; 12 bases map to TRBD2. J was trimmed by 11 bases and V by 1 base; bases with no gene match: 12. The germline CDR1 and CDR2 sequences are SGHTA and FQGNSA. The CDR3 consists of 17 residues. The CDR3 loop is CASSLGATLAGGPKQFF. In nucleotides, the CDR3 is TGTGCCAGCAGCTTAGGCGCCACCCTAGCGGGAGGGCCTAAGCAGTTCTTC.

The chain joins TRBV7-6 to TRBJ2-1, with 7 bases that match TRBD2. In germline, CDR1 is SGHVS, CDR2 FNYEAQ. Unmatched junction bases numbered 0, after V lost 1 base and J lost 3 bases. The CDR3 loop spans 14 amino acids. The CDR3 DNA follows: TGTGCCAGCAGCTTAGGGGGGGGCTACAATGAGCAGTTCTTC. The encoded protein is CASSLGGGYNEQFF.

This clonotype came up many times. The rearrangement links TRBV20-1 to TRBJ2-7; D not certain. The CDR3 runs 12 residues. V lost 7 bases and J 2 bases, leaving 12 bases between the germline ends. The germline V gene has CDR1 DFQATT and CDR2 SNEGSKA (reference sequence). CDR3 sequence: CSVAGVAYEQYF. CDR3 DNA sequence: TGCAGTGTGGCAGGAGTAGCCTACGAGCAGTACTTC.